The source of this T cell receptor beta chain is a study of blood T cell repertoires in COVID-19. Turning to the study itself: COVID-19 samples collected from the United States, Italy and Spain covered acute and convalescent phases. T cells, B-cell-depleted T cells, or PBMCs supplied cDNA or gDNA.

As originally analysed: Estimated nucleated cell counts came from reference gene primer amplification. Profiled with immunoSEQ multiplex PCR; TCRdb holds only in-frame clones, not every one. The DNA was the basis for D and trimming; V, J and clone size are from that table. This table holds 200,000 or so clones, roughly 82% found once. This sequence originates from a woman aged 25 to 45 with acute or convalescent COVID-19. Material for sequencing was peripheral blood.

CDR3 region: CATSRGPPGTGELFF. DNA of the CDR3: TGTGCCACCAGCAGGGGGCCGCCGGGCACCGGGGAGCTGTTTTTT. The chain has TRBV15 and TRBJ2-2; D is perhaps TRBD1 (5 bases). CDR1 and CDR2 from the germline V gene are LNHNV and YYDKDF (reference sequence). This CDR3 has 15 amino acids. Trimming cost V 3 bases and J 4 bases, with 12 bases left between them.